This T cell receptor beta chain is drawn from a study of blood T cell repertoires in COVID-19. The wider study: Samples came from the United States, Italy and Spain, spanning acute and convalescent COVID-19.

The CDR3 is made up of 16 amino acids. Germline V gene lookup returns CDR1 MDHEN and CDR2 SYDVKM. Trimming removed 7 bases from V and 4 bases from J; junction bases left unmatched: 13. Original handling: Cell counts per sample came from amplifying reference gene primers. This table comes from immunoSEQ multiplex PCR, and its TCRdb copy is limited to in-frame clones, with some not included. V, J and clone size reflect that table, while D and trimming were determined from the DNA. The table shows approximately 240,000 clones, with roughly 80% occurring only once. The source material was peripheral blood. The chain uses TRBV28 and TRBJ2-1; TRBD1 matches 7 bases. The TCR was taken from an older woman with active or convalescent COVID-19. CDR3 protein: CASNAPGTEFYNEQFF. The CDR3 DNA reads as TGTGCCAGCAACGCCCCCGGGACAGAATTTTACAATGAGCAGTTCTTC.